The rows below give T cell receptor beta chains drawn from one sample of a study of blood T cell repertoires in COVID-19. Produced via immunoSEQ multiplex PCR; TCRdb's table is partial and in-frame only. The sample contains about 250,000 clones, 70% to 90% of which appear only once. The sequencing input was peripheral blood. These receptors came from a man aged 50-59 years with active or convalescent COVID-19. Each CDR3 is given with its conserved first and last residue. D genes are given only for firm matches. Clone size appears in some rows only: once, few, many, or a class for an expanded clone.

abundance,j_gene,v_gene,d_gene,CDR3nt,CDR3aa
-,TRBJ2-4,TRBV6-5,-,TGTGCCAGCAGGAAAAAATGGCCCGGGGACATTCAGTACTTC,CASRKKWPGDIQYF
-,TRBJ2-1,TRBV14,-,TGTGCCAGCAGCCAAGTGGGAGGCGGAGGGTACAATGAGCAGTTCTTC,CASSQVGGGGYNEQFF
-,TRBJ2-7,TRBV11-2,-,TGTGCCAGCAGCTTATCTCCCTGGGGACACGGACAGTACTTC,CASSLSPWGHGQYF
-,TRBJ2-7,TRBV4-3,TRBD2,TGCGCCAGCAGCCAAGAATGGCTAGCGGGAAGATCCTACGAGCAGTACTTC,CASSQEWLAGRSYEQYF
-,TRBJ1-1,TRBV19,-,TGTGCCAGTAGTACTCCCGGGACAAGGAACACTGAAGCTTTCTTT,CASSTPGTRNTEAFF
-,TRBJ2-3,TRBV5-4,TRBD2,TGTGCCAGCAGCTCGAAACTAGCGGCCGACACAGATACGCAGTATTTT,CASSSKLAADTDTQYF
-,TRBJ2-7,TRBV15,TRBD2,TGTGCCACCAGCAGAGGGTGGTTTAGCGGGAGGGCCGGGTCCTACGAGCAGTACTTC,CATSRGWFSGRAGSYEQYF
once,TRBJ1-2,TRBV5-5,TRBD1,TGTGCCAGCAGCCTACAGGGGATTAACTATGGCTACACCTTC,CASSLQGINYGYTF
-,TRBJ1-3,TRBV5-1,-,TGCGCCAGCAGAGAGGGGGGGCTAAGCTCTGGAAACACCATATATTTT,CASREGGLSSGNTIYF
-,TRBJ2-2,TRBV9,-,TGTGCCAGCAGCGTACAGGAGGGGAAGGCGGCCGGGGAGCTGTTTTTT,CASSVQEGKAAGELFF
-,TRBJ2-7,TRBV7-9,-,TGTGCCAGCAGTTCTAGGGGCCGGTTGGGTTCGGAGCAGTACTTC,CASSSRGRLGSEQYF
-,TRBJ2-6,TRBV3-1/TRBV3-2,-,TGTGCCAGCAGCCGTGGGCCCGGGGCCAACGTCCTGACTTTC,CASSRGPGANVLTF
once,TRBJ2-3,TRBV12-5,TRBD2,TGTGCTAGTGGTTTGTCCCCAGCTAGCGGATCTAGCACAGATACGCAGTATTTT,CASGLSPASGSSTDTQYF
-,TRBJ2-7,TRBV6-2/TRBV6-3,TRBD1,TGTGCCAGCAGTTACAGCGTTCCGGGACAGGGGTACGAGCAGTACTTC,CASSYSVPGQGYEQYF
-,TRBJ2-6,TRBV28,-,TGTGCCAGCAGCCCGGACTGGTCTGGGGCCAACGTCCTGACTTTC,CASSPDWSGANVLTF
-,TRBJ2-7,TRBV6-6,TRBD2,TGTGCCAGCAGTTCCCCGCTAGCGGGAGGGTACGAGCAGTACTTC,CASSSPLAGGYEQYF
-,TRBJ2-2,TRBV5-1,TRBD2,TGCGCCAGCAGCGTTATGTCGGGAGGTAACACCGGGGAGCTGTTTTTT,CASSVMSGGNTGELFF
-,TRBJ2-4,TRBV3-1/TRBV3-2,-,TGTGCCAGCACGGCAGGGACTCTAGCCAAAAACATTCAGTACTTC,CASTAGTLAKNIQYF
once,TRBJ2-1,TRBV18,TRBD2,TGTGCCAGCTCACCACGGACTAGCGGGAGTGTCTCAAATGAGCAGTTCTTC,CASSPRTSGSVSNEQFF
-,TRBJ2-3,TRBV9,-,TGTGCCAGCAGCAACCAGCGGGATACGCAGTATTTT,CASSNQRDTQYF
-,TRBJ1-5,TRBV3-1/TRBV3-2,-,TGTGCCAGCAGCCCGGATGCGAGGAACAATCAGCCCCAGCATTTT,CASSPDARNNQPQHF
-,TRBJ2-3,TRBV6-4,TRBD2,TGTGCCAGCAGTCCTAGCGGGAGTGGCACAGATACGCAGTATTTT,CASSPSGSGTDTQYF
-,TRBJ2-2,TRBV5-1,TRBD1,TGCGCCAGCAGCTCCAGCCGGGACAGGGGCATCGGGGAGCTGTTTTTT,CASSSSRDRGIGELFF
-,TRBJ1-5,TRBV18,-,TGTGCCAGCACCGGGGGTTATGGCCCCCAGCATTTT,CASTGGYGPQHF
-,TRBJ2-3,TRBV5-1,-,TGCGCCAGCAGTACGGGAGTGAGAGATACGCAGTATTTT,CASSTGVRDTQYF
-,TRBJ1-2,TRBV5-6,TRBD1,TGTGCCAGCAGCATGGGACAGCACTTCTATGGCTACACCTTC,CASSMGQHFYGYTF
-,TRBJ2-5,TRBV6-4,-,TGTGCCAGCAGTGGGGGCCCGAGCGAGACCCAGTACTTC,CASSGGPSETQYF
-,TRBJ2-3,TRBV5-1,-,TGCGCCAGCAGCTCCCTTGGCGTCCGGGGCACAGATACGCAGTATTTT,CASSSLGVRGTDTQYF
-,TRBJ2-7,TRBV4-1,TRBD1,TGCGCCAGCAGCCAGGAGATCAGGGGGTCCTACGAGCAGTACTTC,CASSQEIRGSYEQYF
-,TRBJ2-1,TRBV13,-,TGTGCCAGCAGCGCCTCAATGCTAGCGCTTATTTCCTACAATGAGCAGTTCTTC,CASSASMLALISYNEQFF
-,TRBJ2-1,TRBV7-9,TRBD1,TGTGCCAGCACCGGGACAGCTCCCTACAATGAGCAGTTCTTC,CASTGTAPYNEQFF
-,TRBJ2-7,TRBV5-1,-,TGCGCCAGCAGCTGGGGGGGCGGGGCAGGGACGAGGTACGAGCAGTACTTC,CASSWGGGAGTRYEQYF
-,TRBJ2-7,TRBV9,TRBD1,TGTGCCAGCAGCCCTCGACCAACAGGGGTGGACGAGCAGTACTTC,CASSPRPTGVDEQYF